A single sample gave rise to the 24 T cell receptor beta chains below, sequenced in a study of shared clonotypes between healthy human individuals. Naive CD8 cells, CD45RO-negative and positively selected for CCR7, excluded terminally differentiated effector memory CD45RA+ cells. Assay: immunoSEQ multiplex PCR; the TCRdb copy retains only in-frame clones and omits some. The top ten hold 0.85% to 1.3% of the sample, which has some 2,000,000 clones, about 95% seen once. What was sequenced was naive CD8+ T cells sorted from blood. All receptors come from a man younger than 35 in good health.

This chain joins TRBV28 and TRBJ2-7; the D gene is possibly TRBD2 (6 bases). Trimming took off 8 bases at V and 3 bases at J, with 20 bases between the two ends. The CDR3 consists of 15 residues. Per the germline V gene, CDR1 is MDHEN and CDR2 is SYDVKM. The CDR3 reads CASGQPPGVLYEQYF. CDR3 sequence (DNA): TGTGCCAGCGGGCAACCACCGGGAGTTCTCTACGAGCAGTACTTC.

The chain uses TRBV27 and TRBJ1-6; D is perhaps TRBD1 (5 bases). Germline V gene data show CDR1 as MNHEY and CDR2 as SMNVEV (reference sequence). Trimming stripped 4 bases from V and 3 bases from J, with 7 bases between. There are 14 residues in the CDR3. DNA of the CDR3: TGTGCCAGCAGTTGGGACCTCTATAATTCACCCCTCCACTTT. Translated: CASSWDLYNSPLHF.

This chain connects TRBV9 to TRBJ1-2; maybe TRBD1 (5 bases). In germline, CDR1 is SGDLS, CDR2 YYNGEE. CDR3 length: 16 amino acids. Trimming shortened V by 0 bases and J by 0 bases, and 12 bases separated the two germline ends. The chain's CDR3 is CASSVGAGPSNYGYTF. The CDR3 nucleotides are TGTGCCAGCAGCGTAGGGGCGGGGCCCTCTAACTATGGCTACACCTTC.

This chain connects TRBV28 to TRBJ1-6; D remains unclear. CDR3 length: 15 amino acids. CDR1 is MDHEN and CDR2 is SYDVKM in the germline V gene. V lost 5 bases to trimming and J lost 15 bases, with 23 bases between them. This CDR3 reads CASSPNAPGLLFLHF. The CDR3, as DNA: TGTGCCAGCAGTCCTAACGCCCCTGGACTCCTATTCCTCCACTTT.

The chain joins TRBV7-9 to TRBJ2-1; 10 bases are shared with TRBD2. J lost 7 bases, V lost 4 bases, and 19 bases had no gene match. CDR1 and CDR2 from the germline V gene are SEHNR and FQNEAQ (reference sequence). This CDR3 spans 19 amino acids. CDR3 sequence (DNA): TGTGCCAGCAGCTCAACGAAACTTCTAGCGGGGGCCCTTGGTAATGAGCAGTTCTTC. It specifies CASSSTKLLAGALGNEQFF.

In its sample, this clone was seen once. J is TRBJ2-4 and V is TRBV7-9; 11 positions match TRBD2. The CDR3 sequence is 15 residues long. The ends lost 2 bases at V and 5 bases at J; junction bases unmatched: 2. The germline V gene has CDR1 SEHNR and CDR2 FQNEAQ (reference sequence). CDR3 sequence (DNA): TGTGCCAGCAGCTTACATAGCGGGGGGGAAAACATTCAGTACTTC. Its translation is CASSLHSGGENIQYF.

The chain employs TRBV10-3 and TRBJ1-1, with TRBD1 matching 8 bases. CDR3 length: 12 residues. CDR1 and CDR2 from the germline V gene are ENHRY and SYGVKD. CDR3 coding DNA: TGTGCATCGACAGGGGTCGACACTGAAGCTTTCTTT. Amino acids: CASTGVDTEAFF.

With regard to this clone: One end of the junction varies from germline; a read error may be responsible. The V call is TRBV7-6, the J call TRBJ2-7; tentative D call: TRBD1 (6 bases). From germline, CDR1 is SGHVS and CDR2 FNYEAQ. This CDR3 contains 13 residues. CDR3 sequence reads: CATSLQGSYEQYF. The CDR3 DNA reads TGTGCCACCAGCTTACAGGGTTCCTACGAGCAGTACTTC.

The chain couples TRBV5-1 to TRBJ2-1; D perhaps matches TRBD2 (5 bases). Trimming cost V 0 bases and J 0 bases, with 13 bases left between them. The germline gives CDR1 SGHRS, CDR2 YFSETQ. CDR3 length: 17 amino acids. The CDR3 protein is CASSLAWWESSYNEQFF. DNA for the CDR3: TGCGCCAGCAGCTTGGCCTGGTGGGAGAGCTCCTACAATGAGCAGTTCTTC.

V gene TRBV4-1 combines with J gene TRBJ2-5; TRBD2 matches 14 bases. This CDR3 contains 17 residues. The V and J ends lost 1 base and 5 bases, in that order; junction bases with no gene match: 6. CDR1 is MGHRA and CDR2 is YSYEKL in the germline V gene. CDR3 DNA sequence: TGCGCCAGCAGCCAAGGGACTAGCGGGGGGACCAGGGAGACCCAGTACTTC. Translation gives CASSQGTSGGTRETQYF.

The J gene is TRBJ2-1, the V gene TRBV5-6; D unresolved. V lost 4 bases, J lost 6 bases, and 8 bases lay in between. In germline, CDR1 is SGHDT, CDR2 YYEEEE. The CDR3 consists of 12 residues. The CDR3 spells CASSRSANEQFF. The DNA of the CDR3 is TGTGCCAGCAGCCGCTCGGCCAATGAGCAGTTCTTC. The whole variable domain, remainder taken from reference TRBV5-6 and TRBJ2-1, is DAGVTQSPTHLIKTRGQQVTLRCSPKSGHDTVSWYQQALGQGPQFIFQYYEEEERQRGNFPDRFSGHQFPNYSSELNVNALLLGDSALYLCASSRSANEQFFGPGTRLTVL.

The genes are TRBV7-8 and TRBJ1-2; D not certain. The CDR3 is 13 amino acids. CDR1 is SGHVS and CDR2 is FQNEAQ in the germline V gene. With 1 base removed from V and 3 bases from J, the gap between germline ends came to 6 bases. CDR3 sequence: CASSLGEHYGYTF. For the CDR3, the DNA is TGTGCCAGCAGCTTAGGGGAACACTATGGCTACACCTTC.

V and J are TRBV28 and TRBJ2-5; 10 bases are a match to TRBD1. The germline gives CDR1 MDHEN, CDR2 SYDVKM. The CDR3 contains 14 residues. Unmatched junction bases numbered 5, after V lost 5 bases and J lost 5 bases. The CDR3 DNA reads TGTGCCAGCAGTCCGGGGACAGGGGATGAGACCCAGTACTTC. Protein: CASSPGTGDETQYF.

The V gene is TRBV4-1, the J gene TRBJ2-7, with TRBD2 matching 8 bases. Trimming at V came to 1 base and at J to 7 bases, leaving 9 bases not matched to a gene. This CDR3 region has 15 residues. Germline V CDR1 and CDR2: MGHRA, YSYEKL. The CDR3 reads CASSQGSGSFWEQYF. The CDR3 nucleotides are TGCGCCAGCAGCCAAGGGAGCGGGAGTTTTTGGGAGCAGTACTTC.

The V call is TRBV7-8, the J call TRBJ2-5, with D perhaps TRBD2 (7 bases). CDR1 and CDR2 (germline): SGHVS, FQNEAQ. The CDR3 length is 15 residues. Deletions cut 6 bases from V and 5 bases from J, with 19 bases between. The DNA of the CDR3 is TGTGCCAGCAGTCTGATCGGGGGGCCAGGGGAGACCCAGTACTTC. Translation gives CASSLIGGPGETQYF.

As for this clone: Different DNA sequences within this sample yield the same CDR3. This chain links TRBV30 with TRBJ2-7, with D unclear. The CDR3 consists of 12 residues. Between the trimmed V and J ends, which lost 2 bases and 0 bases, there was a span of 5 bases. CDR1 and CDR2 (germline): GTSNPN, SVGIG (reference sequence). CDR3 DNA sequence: TGTGCCTGGAGTCACGGCTCCTACGAGCAGTACTTC. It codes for CAWSHGSYEQYF.

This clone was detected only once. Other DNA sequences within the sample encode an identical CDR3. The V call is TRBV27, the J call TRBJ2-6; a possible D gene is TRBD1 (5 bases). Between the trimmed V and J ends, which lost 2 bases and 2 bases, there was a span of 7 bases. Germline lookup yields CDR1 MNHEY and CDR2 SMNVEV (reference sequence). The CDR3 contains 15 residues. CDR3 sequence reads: CASSLAGPGANVLTF. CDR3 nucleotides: TGTGCCAGCAGTTTAGCAGGGCCTGGGGCCAACGTCCTGACTTTC.

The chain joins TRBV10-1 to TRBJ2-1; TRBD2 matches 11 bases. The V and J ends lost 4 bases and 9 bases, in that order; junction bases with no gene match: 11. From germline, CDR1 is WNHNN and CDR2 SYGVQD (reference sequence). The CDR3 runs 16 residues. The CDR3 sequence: CASSGGTSGLRGEQFF. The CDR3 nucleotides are TGCGCCAGCAGTGGCGGGACTAGCGGCCTCAGGGGTGAGCAGTTCTTC.

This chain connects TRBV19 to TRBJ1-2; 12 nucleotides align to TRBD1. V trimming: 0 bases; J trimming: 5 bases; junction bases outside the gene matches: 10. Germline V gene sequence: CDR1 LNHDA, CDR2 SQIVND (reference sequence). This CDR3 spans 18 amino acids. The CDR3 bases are TGTGCCAGTAGTATAGATCTGGGACAGGGGGCTCGGATTTATGGCTACACCTTC. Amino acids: CASSIDLGQGARIYGYTF.

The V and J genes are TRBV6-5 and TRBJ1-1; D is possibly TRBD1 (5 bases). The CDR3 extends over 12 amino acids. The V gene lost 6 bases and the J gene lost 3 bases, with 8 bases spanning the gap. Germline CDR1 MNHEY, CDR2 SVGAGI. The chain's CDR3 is CASRAGYTEAFF. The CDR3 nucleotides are TGTGCCAGCAGGGCAGGGTACACTGAAGCTTTCTTT.

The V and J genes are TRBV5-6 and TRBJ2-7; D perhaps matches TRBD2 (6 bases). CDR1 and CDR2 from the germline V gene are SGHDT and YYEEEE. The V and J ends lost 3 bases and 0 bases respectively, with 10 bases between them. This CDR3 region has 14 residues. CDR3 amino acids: CASSSDGSSYEQYF. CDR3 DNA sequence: TGTGCCAGCAGCTCGGACGGGAGCTCCTACGAGCAGTACTTC.

CDR3 region: CASSVAGAVPGELFF. The CDR3 DNA reads as TGTGCCAGCAGCGTAGCTGGGGCAGTTCCCGGGGAGCTGTTTTTT. The chain links TRBV9 to TRBJ2-2; possible D gene TRBD1, 5 bases. Germline V gene sequence: CDR1 SGDLS, CDR2 YYNGEE. V lost 0 bases, J lost 6 bases, and 12 bases lay in between. This CDR3 is 15 amino acids long.

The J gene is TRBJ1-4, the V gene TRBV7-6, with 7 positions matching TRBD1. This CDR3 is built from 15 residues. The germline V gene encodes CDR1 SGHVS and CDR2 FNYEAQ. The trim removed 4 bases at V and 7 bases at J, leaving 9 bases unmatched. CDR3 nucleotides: TGTGCCAGCAGCTCACAGGGGAAATCGGGTGAAAAACTGTTTTTT. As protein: CASSSQGKSGEKLFF.

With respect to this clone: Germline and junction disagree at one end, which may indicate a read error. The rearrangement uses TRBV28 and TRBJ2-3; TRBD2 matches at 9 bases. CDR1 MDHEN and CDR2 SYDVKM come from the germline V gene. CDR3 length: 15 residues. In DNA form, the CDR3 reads TGTGCCAGCATTTTAGCGGGAGCGAGCACAGATACGCAGTATTTT. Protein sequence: CASILAGASTDTQYF.